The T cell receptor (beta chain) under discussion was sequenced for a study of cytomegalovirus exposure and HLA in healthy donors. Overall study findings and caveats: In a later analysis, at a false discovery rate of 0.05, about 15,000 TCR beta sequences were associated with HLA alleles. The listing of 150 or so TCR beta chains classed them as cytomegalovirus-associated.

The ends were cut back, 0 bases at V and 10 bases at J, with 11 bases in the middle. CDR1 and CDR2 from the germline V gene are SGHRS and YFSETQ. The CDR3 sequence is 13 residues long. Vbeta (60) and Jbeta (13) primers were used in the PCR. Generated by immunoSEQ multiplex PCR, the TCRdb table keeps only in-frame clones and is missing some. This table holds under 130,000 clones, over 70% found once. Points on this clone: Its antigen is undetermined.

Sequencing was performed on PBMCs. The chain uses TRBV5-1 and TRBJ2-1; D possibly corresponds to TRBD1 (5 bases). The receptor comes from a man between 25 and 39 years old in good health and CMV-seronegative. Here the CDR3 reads CASSLAGFREQFF. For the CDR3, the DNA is TGCGCCAGCAGCTTGGCAGGGTTTAGAGAGCAGTTCTTC.